The rows below give T cell receptor beta chains drawn from one sample of a study of a mutant IDH1 vaccine in newly diagnosed glioma. These receptors lack a known antigen. Some clones are missing from TCRdb's copy, which holds only in-frame ones; the method was immunoSEQ multiplex PCR. The table has just under 70,000 clones, almost 85% seen once. The source material was PBMCs, sampled from a glioma patient whose treatment included an IDH1 peptide vaccine. The receptors come from a man aged 18 to 29 with glioma. CDR3s include the opening cysteine and the closing phenylalanine or tryptophan. D genes are given only for firm matches. A clone size is listed for some rows: how often the clone was seen (once, few, many), or a class if it is expanded.

>TRBV7-2|NA|TRBJ1-2|few
CASSLARGGYTF
TGTGCCAGCAGCTTAGCAAGGGGTGGCTACACCTTC
>TRBV5-8|TRBD1|TRBJ1-1|NA
CASSHWTGGLIPEAFF
TGTGCCAGCAGCCACTGGACAGGGGGGTTAATACCTGAAGCTTTCTTT
>TRBV11-2|NA|TRBJ1-1|NA
CASSLNFSPEAFF
TGTGCCAGCAGCTTGAATTTTTCTCCCGAAGCTTTCTTT
>TRBV30|NA|TRBJ2-7|NA
CAWTPLITWGYEQYF
TGTGCCTGGACGCCCCTAATTACTTGGGGCTACGAGCAGTACTTC
>TRBV30|TRBD2|TRBJ2-1|once
CAWSVLAGGVRYNEQFF
TGTGCCTGGAGTGTACTAGCGGGAGGAGTTAGGTACAATGAGCAGTTCTTC
>TRBV9|NA|TRBJ2-1|NA
CASSVGTLLRYEQFF
TGTGCCAGCAGCGTAGGGACACTACTGAGGTATGAGCAGTTCTTC
>TRBV20-1|NA|TRBJ2-1|NA
CSANEQFF
TGCAGTGCTAATGAGCAGTTCTTC
>TRBV11-2|NA|TRBJ2-2|NA
CASSPRTRTNTGELFF
TGTGCCAGCAGCCCTCGGACGAGAACGAACACCGGGGAGCTGTTTTTT
>TRBV18|TRBD2|TRBJ2-7|NA
CASSPKSGGEKGYEQYF
TGTGCCAGCTCACCTAAGAGCGGGGGGGAGAAGGGGTACGAGCAGTACTTC
>TRBV19|NA|TRBJ2-5|NA
CASSLPGRTGRETQYF
TGTGCCAGTAGTCTCCCCGGGAGGACAGGGCGGGAGACCCAGTACTTC
>TRBV5-1|NA|TRBJ2-5|NA
CASSLSGGVQETQYF
TGCGCCAGCAGCTTGTCTGGGGGAGTCCAAGAGACCCAGTACTTC
>TRBV4-1|NA|TRBJ1-2|NA
CASSQDRFSTVLSYGYTF
TGCGCCAGCAGCCAAGATCGATTCTCGACCGTATTAAGCTATGGCTACACCTTC
>TRBV2|NA|TRBJ1-5|NA
CASRGQRNQPQHF
TGTGCCAGCAGGGGTCAAAGGAATCAGCCCCAGCATTTT